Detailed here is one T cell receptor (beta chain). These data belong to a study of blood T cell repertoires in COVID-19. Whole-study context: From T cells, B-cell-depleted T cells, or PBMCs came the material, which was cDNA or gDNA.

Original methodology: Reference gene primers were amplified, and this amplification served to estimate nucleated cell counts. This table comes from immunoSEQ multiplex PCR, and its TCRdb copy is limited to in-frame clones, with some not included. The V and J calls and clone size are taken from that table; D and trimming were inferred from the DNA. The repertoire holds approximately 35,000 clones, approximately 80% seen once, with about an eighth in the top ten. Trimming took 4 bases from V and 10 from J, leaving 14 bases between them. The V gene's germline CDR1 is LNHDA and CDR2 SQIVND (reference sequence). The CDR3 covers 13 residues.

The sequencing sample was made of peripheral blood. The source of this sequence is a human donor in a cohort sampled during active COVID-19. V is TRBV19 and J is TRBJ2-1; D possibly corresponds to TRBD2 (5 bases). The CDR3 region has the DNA TGTGCCAGTAGTACAAGGACGGGAACAGAGCAGTTCTTC. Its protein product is CASSTRTGTEQFF.